Shown below are 14 T cell receptor beta chains from a single sample sequenced in a study of shared clonotypes between healthy human individuals. Generated by immunoSEQ multiplex PCR, the TCRdb table keeps only in-frame clones and is missing some. The profile covers around 2.1 million clones, with just over 90% appearing a single time and more than 1.5% taken by the ten largest. CD8 cells regarded as naive lacked CD45RO, were positively chosen for CCR7, and omitted terminally differentiated effector memory CD45RA+ cells. Source material: naive CD8+ T cells from PBMCs. These receptors originate from a man younger than 35 in good health. Some clones in this sample may be carry-over from other donors' samples.

This sequence joins TRBV5-4 and TRBJ2-7; 7 positions match TRBD2. CDR1 SGHNT and CDR2 YYREEE come from the germline V gene (reference sequence). The CDR3 has 13 amino acids. The trim removed 8 bases at V and 3 bases at J, leaving 8 bases unmatched. The CDR3 DNA follows: TGTGCCAGTAGTGGGGGAGGGTACTACGAGCAGTACTTC. This codes for CASSGGGYYEQYF.

V is TRBV4-1 and J is TRBJ2-1; D is perhaps TRBD2 (6 bases). Deletions cut 1 base from V and 1 base from J, with 14 bases between. This CDR3 is 17 amino acids long. Germline-derived CDR1 and CDR2 are MGHRA and YSYEKL. Here the CDR3 DNA reads TGCGCCAGCAGCCAAGGTTGGGGGGAGAGTTCCTACAATGAGCAGTTCTTC. This encodes CASSQGWGESSYNEQFF.

The chain combines TRBV6-1 with TRBJ2-5; D is possibly TRBD1 (6 bases). The CDR3 totals 17 residues. Germline CDR1 is MNHNS and CDR2 is SASEGT. Between the trimmed V and J ends, which lost 2 bases and 5 bases, there was a span of 21 bases. CDR3 coding DNA: TGTGCCAGCAGTGAAACCCCAGGACCAATTCAGGGGGAGACCCAGTACTTC. Protein product: CASSETPGPIQGETQYF.

Worth noting for this clone: Mismatch with germline at one junction end may stem from a read error. The chain is built from TRBV10-3 and TRBJ2-2, with D unclear. The CDR3 runs 15 residues. Germline CDR1 is ENHRY and CDR2 is SYGVKD. The CDR3 DNA sequence: TGTGCCATAAGTGACGACAAAACGAACACCGGGGAGCTGTTTTTT. Translation gives CAISDDKTNTGELFF.

The V and J genes are TRBV7-9 and TRBJ1-5, with 7 bases lining up with TRBD1. The germline CDR1 and CDR2 sequences are SEHNR and FQNEAQ (reference sequence). V shed 1 base, J shed 6 bases, and the junction held 0 bases outside the gene matches. The CDR3 runs 13 residues. CDR3 sequence reads: CASSLEGAQPQHF. Written as DNA, the CDR3 is TGTGCCAGCAGCTTAGAGGGGGCTCAGCCCCAGCATTTT. Filled out from reference TRBV7-9 and TRBJ1-5, the complete variable domain reads DTGVSQNPRHKITKRGQNVTFRCDPISEHNRLYWYRQTLGQGPEFLTYFQNEAQLEKSRLLSDRFSAERPKGSFSTLEIQRTEQGDSAMYLCASSLEGAQPQHFGDGTRLSIL.

V gene TRBV2 combines with J gene TRBJ1-5, with D possibly being TRBD1 (5 bases). The CDR3 sequence is 14 residues long. The V end was cut by 5 bases, the J end by 0 bases, with 8 bases between. Germline V gives CDR1 SNHLY, CDR2 FYNNEI. For the CDR3, the DNA is TGTGCCAGCAGTTTCACAGGTAGCAATCAGCCCCAGCATTTT. Translated, it gives CASSFTGSNQPQHF.

This clone was recorded once. This chain joins TRBV19 and TRBJ1-2; 9 nucleotides agree with TRBD1. The CDR3 has 15 residues. With 9 bases clipped from V and 2 bases from J, the junction kept 10 bases outside the gene matches. The germline gives CDR1 LNHDA, CDR2 SQIVND (reference sequence). CDR3 nucleotide sequence: TGTGCCAGCGCTGCCCGGGACAGGGCCAACTATGGCTACACCTTC. This codes for CASAARDRANYGYTF.

The gene calls are TRBV28 and TRBJ1-4, with D perhaps TRBD1 (5 bases). This CDR3 is 18 amino acids long. CDR1 MDHEN and CDR2 SYDVKM come from the germline V gene. V lost 3 bases, J lost 8 bases, and 25 bases lay in between. The CDR3 nucleotides are TGTGCCAGCAGTTTTGTTGGGCGACCGGGGGTCACGGGCGAAAAACTGTTTTTT. Amino acid sequence: CASSFVGRPGVTGEKLFF.

The chain uses TRBV19 and TRBJ2-3; D not resolved. This CDR3 contains 12 residues. Germline V CDR1 and CDR2: LNHDA, SQIVND (reference sequence). V shed 3 bases and J shed 2 bases, with 3 bases lying between them. The CDR3 sequence: CASSIPTDTQYF. Here the CDR3 DNA reads TGTGCCAGTAGTATTCCCACAGATACGCAGTATTTT.

The rearrangement joins TRBV29-1 to TRBJ2-2, with TRBD1 matching over 10 bases. The CDR3 runs 20 residues. V was pared by 7 bases and J by 0 bases, with 20 bases of the junction left unmatched. Germline assignment: CDR1 SQVTM and CDR2 ANQGSEA. The CDR3: CSARGFSDRGLYSNTGELFF. The CDR3 DNA reads as TGCAGCGCCCGTGGGTTTTCTGACAGGGGGCTCTATTCGAACACCGGGGAGCTGTTTTTT.

J is TRBJ1-1 and V is TRBV9, with D possibly matching TRBD1 (5 bases). The V gene's germline CDR1 is SGDLS and CDR2 YYNGEE. This CDR3 comprises 15 residues. Trimming left V 0 bases short and J 1 base short, with 10 bases between. DNA for the CDR3: TGTGCCAGCAGCGTAGGAAGGGGTGGGAACACTGAAGCTTTCTTT. Encoded protein: CASSVGRGGNTEAFF.

The chain recombines TRBV9 with TRBJ2-7; TRBD2 is a possible D gene (5 bases). CDR1 is SGDLS and CDR2 is YYNGEE in the germline V gene. V was cut by 3 bases and J by 2 bases, with 18 bases left in between. There are 16 residues in the CDR3. CDR3 nucleotides: TGTGCCAGCAGCGCCAGCCCCAGCGGAACCACCTACGAGCAGTACTTC. Translated: CASSASPSGTTYEQYF.

This sequence joins TRBV13 and TRBJ2-5; D not certain. The CDR3 runs to 13 residues. In germline, CDR1 is PRHDT, CDR2 FYEKMQ (reference sequence). With 5 bases removed from V and 4 bases from J, the gap between germline ends came to 11 bases. The CDR3 sequence is CASSPPMRETQYF. The CDR3 DNA reads TGTGCCAGCAGCCCCCCAATGAGAGAGACCCAGTACTTC.

The genes are TRBV7-8 and TRBJ2-1, with D tentatively TRBD1 (6 bases). V gave up 5 bases and J gave up 5 bases, with 19 bases separating them. Germline assignment: CDR1 SGHVS and CDR2 FQNEAQ. CDR3 length equals 16 residues. The CDR3 loop reads CASSPLQGPGNNEQFF. Here the CDR3 DNA reads TGTGCCAGCAGCCCGTTACAGGGCCCGGGGAACAATGAGCAGTTCTTC.